The 24 T cell receptor beta chains below all came from one sample that was sequenced in a study of control samples from healthy donors and cancer patients. Using immunoSEQ multiplex PCR, the repertoire was profiled, and TCRdb retains in-frame clones only, with some absent. The table records about 140,000 clones, approximately 92% of them present only once. The sample taken for sequencing was blood. The receptors come from a man aged 25-40 years in good health.

The chain has TRBV28 and TRBJ2-7; 8 bases align to TRBD1. J lost 3 bases, V lost 4 bases, and 5 bases had no gene match. This CDR3 is 14 amino acids long. Germline values: CDR1 MDHEN, CDR2 SYDVKM. CDR3: CASSSPGQGYEQYF. As DNA, the CDR3 is TGTGCCAGCAGTTCCCCCGGACAGGGCTACGAGCAGTACTTC.

The rearrangement uses TRBV7-9 and TRBJ1-1; D remains ambiguous. There are 15 residues in the CDR3. CDR1 SEHNR and CDR2 FQNEAQ come from the germline V gene (reference sequence). Trimming pared 5 bases from V and 1 base from J, leaving 14 bases between. CDR3 in amino acids: CASSITTAQNTEAFF. The CDR3 DNA sequence: TGTGCCAGCAGCATAACCACGGCTCAGAACACTGAAGCTTTCTTT.

The gene calls are TRBV2 and TRBJ2-7; 10 bases map to TRBD1. The CDR3 is 13 amino acids. Trimming removed 7 bases from V and 6 bases from J; junction bases left unmatched: 6. CDR1 and CDR2 (germline): SNHLY, FYNNEI. The CDR3 loop reads CASMMDRGSEQYF. The CDR3 DNA reads TGTGCCAGCATGATGGACAGGGGGTCCGAGCAGTACTTC.

This clone was counted once. The CDR3 sequence is CASSLVGSFSYGYTF. Here the CDR3 DNA reads TGTGCCAGCAGCTTAGTTGGCTCTTTTTCCTATGGCTACACCTTC. J is TRBJ1-2 and V is TRBV7-9; no definite D call. V lost 1 base and J lost 4, with 13 bases in between. CDR1 is SEHNR, CDR2 FQNEAQ, per germline (reference sequence). The CDR3 has 15 residues.

The gene calls are TRBV5-1 and TRBJ2-3; 8 bases are shared with TRBD2. Germline loops: CDR1 SGHRS, CDR2 YFSETQ. The ends lost 5 bases at V and 8 bases at J; junction bases unmatched: 13. The CDR3 totals 15 residues. Here the CDR3 DNA reads TGCGCCAGCAGAGCGGCCGGGGGGGATATTGGTACGCAGTATTTT. Encoded protein: CASRAAGGDIGTQYF.

The genes are TRBV6-6 and TRBJ2-7, with D perhaps TRBD2 (6 bases). Per germline, CDR1 MNHNY and CDR2 SVGAGI (reference sequence). The CDR3 is 12 residues long. Trimming took off 6 bases at V and 3 bases at J, with 9 bases between the two ends. The CDR3 DNA is TGTGCCAGCAGGGAGGGACTCTACGAGCAGTACTTC. This sequence encodes CASREGLYEQYF.

CDR3 bases: TGTGCCAGTAGTCCCGGAATAAACTACGAGCAGTACTTC. Protein: CASSPGINYEQYF. J is TRBJ2-7 and V is TRBV19; D gene ambiguous. Germline-derived CDR1 and CDR2 are LNHDA and SQIVND (reference sequence). Trimming cost V 5 bases and J 3 bases, with 11 bases left between them. This CDR3 contains 13 residues.

The chain recombines TRBV28 with TRBJ1-1, with unresolved D. The germline V and J ends were trimmed by 5 bases and 4 bases, with 17 bases remaining between them. CDR1 and CDR2 (germline): MDHEN, SYDVKM. This CDR3 has 15 amino acids. The CDR3 DNA sequence: TGTGCCAGCAGTCTAAATACGAACCGGGGCACTGAAGCTTTCTTT. Protein: CASSLNTNRGTEAFF. Combining the CDR3 with reference TRBV28 and TRBJ1-1 gives the whole variable domain DVKVTQSSRYLVKRTGEKVFLECVQDMDHENMFWYRQDPGLGLRLIYFSYDVKMKEKGDIPEGYSVSREKKERFSLILESASTNQTSMYLCASSLNTNRGTEAFFGQGTRLTVV.

The V gene is TRBV7-2, the J gene TRBJ1-1; possible D gene TRBD1, 6 bases. CDR1 is SGHTA and CDR2 is FQGNSA in the germline V gene. The CDR3 has 15 residues. V was shortened by 1 base and J by 3 bases, with 12 bases between the two germline ends. The CDR3 DNA sequence: TGTGCCAGCAGCTTAGAGGGACACAGATACACTGAAGCTTTCTTT. This codes for CASSLEGHRYTEAFF.

The chain employs TRBV30 and TRBJ1-3, with unresolved D. The germline V gene encodes CDR1 GTSNPN and CDR2 SVGIG (reference sequence). The V end lost 3 bases, the J end lost 2 bases, and 17 bases lay between the germline ends. This CDR3 has 16 amino acids. CDR3 region: CAWRDPHGRAGNTIYF. The CDR3 nucleotides read TGTGCCTGGAGAGACCCTCATGGACGCGCTGGAAACACCATATATTTT. Complete variable domain (other parts from reference TRBV30 and TRBJ1-3): SQTIHQWPATLVQPVGSPLSLECTVEGTSNPNLYWYRQAAGRGLQLLFYSVGIGQISSEVPQNLSASRPQDRQFILSSKKLLLSDSGFYLCAWRDPHGRAGNTIYFGEGSWLTVV.

Only one count was recorded for this clone. The chain couples TRBV2 to TRBJ2-4; no reliable D call. In germline, CDR1 is SNHLY, CDR2 FYNNEI. The CDR3 is made up of 16 amino acids. Trimming removed 0 bases from V and 1 base from J, with 10 bases in between. CDR3 bases: TGTGCCAGCAGTGAAGCAGGCCTAGGGGCCAAAAACATTCAGTACTTC. Translation gives CASSEAGLGAKNIQYF.

This clone has only a few counts. The chain carries TRBV3-1 (or the pseudogene TRBV3-2) and TRBJ2-2; D gene uncertain. CDR1 LGHDT and CDR2 YNNKEL come from the germline V gene (reference sequence). V gave up 0 bases and J gave up 10 bases, with 6 bases separating them. This CDR3 comprises 12 residues. CDR3 nucleotides: TGTGCCAGCAGCCAAGATAGTTCGGAGCTGTTTTTT. It translates to CASSQDSSELFF.

The chain combines TRBV7-6 with TRBJ2-3; D remains ambiguous. The CDR3 consists of 16 residues. Germline CDR1 is SGHVS and CDR2 is FNYEAQ. Trimming left V 5 bases short and J 0 bases short, with 15 bases between. This CDR3 is CASSPTSSVSTDTQYF. For the CDR3, the DNA is TGTGCCAGCAGCCCCACGTCTAGTGTTAGCACAGATACGCAGTATTTT. Supplemented by reference TRBV7-6 and TRBJ2-3, the full variable domain reads GAGVSQSPRYKVTKRGQDVALRCDPISGHVSLYWYRQALGQGPEFLTYFNYEAQQDKSGLPNDRFSAERPEGSISTLTIQRTEQRDSAMYRCASSPTSSVSTDTQYFGPGTRLTVL.

The V gene is TRBV28, the J gene TRBJ2-7; D possibly matches TRBD1 or TRBD2 (5 bases each). V was cut by 5 bases and J by 3 bases, with 17 bases left in between. The germline CDR1 and CDR2 sequences are MDHEN and SYDVKM. There are 15 residues in the CDR3. CDR3 bases: TGTGCCAGCAGTCCCCGTGAGGGTGGGGGCTACGAGCAGTACTTC. It specifies CASSPREGGGYEQYF.

The V and J genes are TRBV28 and TRBJ2-7; 9 nucleotides align to TRBD1. The CDR3 covers 15 residues. After removal of 8 bases from V and 2 bases from J, the junction contained 10 bases not matched to a gene. Germline V gene sequence: CDR1 MDHEN, CDR2 SYDVKM. CDR3 DNA: TGTGCCAGCCAAACGGACAGGGGTCCCCCCTACGAGCAGTACTTC. This sequence encodes CASQTDRGPPYEQYF.

The CDR3 DNA sequence: TGTGCCAGTAGTACTCACGGACAGGGTCAGGCAGATACGCAGTATTTT. This gives the protein CASSTHGQGQADTQYF. The rearrangement links TRBV19 to TRBJ2-3; 8 nucleotides align to TRBD1. Germline V gene lookup returns CDR1 LNHDA and CDR2 SQIVND (reference sequence). There are 16 residues in the CDR3. The V and J ends lost 4 bases and 4 bases, in that order; junction bases with no gene match: 10.

V usage is TRBV19 and J usage is TRBJ1-6, with TRBD1 matching 11 bases. The junction had 5 bases not matched to a gene; V was cut back by 5 bases and J by 2 bases. The CDR3 consists of 17 residues. Germline loops: CDR1 LNHDA, CDR2 SQIVND (reference sequence). The CDR3 bases are TGTGCCAGTAGTCCCGGGACAGGGGGTACCTATAATTCACCCCTCCACTTT. It encodes CASSPGTGGTYNSPLHF.

The chain carries TRBV27 and TRBJ2-7; no firm D call. The CDR3 has 13 residues. The germline V and J ends were trimmed by 5 bases and 2 bases, with 10 bases remaining between them. Per germline, CDR1 MNHEY and CDR2 SMNVEV (reference sequence). The CDR3 sequence is CASSLLSPYEQYF. CDR3 nucleotide sequence: TGTGCCAGCAGTCTCCTATCCCCCTACGAGCAGTACTTC.

Points on this clone: The identical CDR3 is also encoded by other nucleotide sequences in the sample. V usage is TRBV5-6 and J usage is TRBJ2-7; 9 bases align to TRBD1. Germline lookup yields CDR1 SGHDT and CDR2 YYEEEE. The CDR3 loop spans 15 amino acids. The trim removed 2 bases at V and 0 bases at J, leaving 3 bases unmatched. The chain's CDR3 is CASSLGTGPSYEQYF. As DNA, the CDR3 is TGTGCCAGCAGCTTAGGGACAGGGCCCTCCTACGAGCAGTACTTC.

The rearrangement joins TRBV12-5 to TRBJ1-1, with unresolved D. Germline V CDR1 and CDR2: LGHNT, FRNRAP. The CDR3 extends over 15 amino acids. V was shortened by 3 bases and J by 4 bases, with 15 bases between the two germline ends. CDR3 amino acids: CASGFPGWGSTEAFF. DNA for the CDR3: TGTGCTAGTGGTTTCCCTGGCTGGGGATCCACTGAAGCTTTCTTT.

This chain joins TRBV5-4 and TRBJ1-1; D is perhaps TRBD1 (5 bases). V gave up 3 bases and J gave up 3 bases, with 15 bases separating them. CDR3 length equals 15 residues. Germline assignment: CDR1 SGHNT and CDR2 YYREEE (reference sequence). The CDR3 nucleotides are TGTGCCAGCAGCTCCCTCGGGACTGTCGACACTGAAGCTTTCTTT. Amino acids: CASSSLGTVDTEAFF. Drawing the rest from reference TRBV5-4 and TRBJ1-1, the complete variable domain is ETGVTQSPTHLIKTRGQQVTLRCSSQSGHNTVSWYQQALGQGPQFIFQYYREEENGRGNFPPRFSGLQFPNYSSELNVNALELDDSALYLCASSSLGTVDTEAFFGQGTRLTVV.

The V call is TRBV11-1, the J call TRBJ2-5; no firm D call. V shed 3 bases and J shed 5 bases, with 7 bases lying between them. CDR3 length: 12 residues. CDR1 and CDR2 from the germline V gene are SGHAT and FQDESV (reference sequence). Here the CDR3 DNA reads TGTGCCAGCAGCTTTGGAGAGGAGACCCAGTACTTC. This encodes CASSFGEETQYF.

The rearrangement joins TRBV28 to TRBJ1-5; 8 bases are shared with TRBD1. Trimming took 4 bases from V and 6 from J; bases not matched to a gene: 8. The CDR3 loop spans 15 amino acids. Germline assignment: CDR1 MDHEN and CDR2 SYDVKM. CDR3 amino acids: CASSSRTGPRQPQHF. Here the CDR3 DNA reads TGTGCCAGCAGTTCTCGGACAGGGCCGCGTCAGCCCCAGCATTTT.

This chain connects TRBV11-2 to TRBJ2-7, with D unresolved. The germline V gene encodes CDR1 SGHAT and CDR2 FQNNGV. This CDR3 has 13 amino acids. The V end was cut by 5 bases, the J end by 5 bases, with 13 bases between. CDR3 sequence reads: CASSPSVRDEQYF. In nucleotides, the CDR3 is TGTGCCAGCAGCCCCAGCGTAAGGGACGAGCAGTACTTC.